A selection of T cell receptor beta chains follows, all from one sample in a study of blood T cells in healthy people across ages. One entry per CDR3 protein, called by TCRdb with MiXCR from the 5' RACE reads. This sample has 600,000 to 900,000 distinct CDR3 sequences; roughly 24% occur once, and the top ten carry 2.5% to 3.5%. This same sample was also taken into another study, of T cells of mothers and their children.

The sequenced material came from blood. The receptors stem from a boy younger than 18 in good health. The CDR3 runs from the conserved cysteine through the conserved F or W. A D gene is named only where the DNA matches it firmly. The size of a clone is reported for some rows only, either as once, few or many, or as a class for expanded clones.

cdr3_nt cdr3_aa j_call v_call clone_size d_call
TGCGCCGGCAGCCAAGCTGTCCGGGCTCCCCAAGAGACCCAGTACTTC CAGSQAVRAPQETQYF TRBJ2-5 TRBV4-1 few .
TGTGCCAGCAGCTTAGAATGGCCCCCGAGCTCCTACAATGAGCAGTTCTTC CASSLEWPPSSYNEQFF TRBJ2-1 TRBV11-3 few .
TGTGCCAGCAGTAAGCGGACAGTTGGAAACGAGCAGTACTTC CASSKRTVGNEQYF TRBJ2-7 TRBV6-5 few .
TGTGCTGTGTGGGCTAGCGGGGGGCCGGAGACCCAGTACTTC CAVWASGGPETQYF TRBJ2-5 TRBV30 . TRBD2
TGTGCTAGTGGTTTGCGGGTCGCTAGCGCTCGAAGACATACGCAGTATTTT CASGLRVASARRHTQYF TRBJ2-3 TRBV12-5 . .
TGTGCCAGCAGTGGACAGGCAGCCACGGATACGCAGTATTTT CASSGQAATDTQYF TRBJ2-3 TRBV2 . .
TGTGCCAGCAATGGGGGGGCGAACGGAAACACCATATATTTT CASNGGANGNTIYF TRBJ1-3 TRBV9 . .
TGTGCCAGCAGCCAGGGGTATGGGCAGTTCTTC CASSQGYGQFF TRBJ2-1 TRBV3-1 . .
TGTGCCAGCAGCCTTCCGGGGGGTAAAGAGACCCAGTACTTC CASSLPGGKETQYF TRBJ2-5 TRBV5-5 few TRBD2
TGTGCCAGCAGTCCGAATGACAGGGGGGATGAGCAGTTCTTC CASSPNDRGDEQFF TRBJ2-1 TRBV12-3/TRBV12-4 few TRBD1
TGCGCCAGCAACCTTGAAGGCGGCCGAATCAATGAGCAGTTCTTC CASNLEGGRINEQFF TRBJ2-1 TRBV5-1 . .
TGTGCCAGCAGCTTAGATTATAGGGGCCCCGTTGGCTACACCTTC CASSLDYRGPVGYTF TRBJ1-2 TRBV11-2 . .
TGCAGCGTTGAAGTCTTCTACGAGCAGTACTTC CSVEVFYEQYF TRBJ2-7 TRBV29-1 . .
TGTGCCAGCAGCTCCCCGGCCGAAGGGTTTGAGCAGTTCTTC CASSSPAEGFEQFF TRBJ2-1 TRBV9 few .
TGCGCCAGCAGCAAGTTCCGGGACAGGGGGGACCGAAGGGTGACCCAGTACTTC CASSKFRDRGDRRVTQYF TRBJ2-5 TRBV5-1 . TRBD1
TGTGCCAGCAGTGTCAGTCCTGCAACTAATGAAAAACTGTTTTTT CASSVSPATNEKLFF TRBJ1-4 TRBV6-1 . .
TGTGCCAGCAGCCGTACTAGCGGGGGACAAGAGACCCAGTACTTC CASSRTSGGQETQYF TRBJ2-5 TRBV7-9 many TRBD2
TGTGCCGTCACAGGATTGAACACTGAAGCTTTCTTT CAVTGLNTEAFF TRBJ1-1 TRBV10-3 . .
TGTGCCAGCAGTTCGCCCGGGGGCAATCAGCCCCAGCATTTT CASSSPGGNQPQHF TRBJ1-5 TRBV6-6 few .
TGTGCCAGCAGCTTATCGCTAGAATCCGTTGCGAGAGAGACCCAGTACTTC CASSLSLESVARETQYF TRBJ2-5 TRBV11-2 few .
TGTGCCAGCAGCTTGGCCCCTAACAGCTATAGCAATCAGCCCCAGCATTTT CASSLAPNSYSNQPQHF TRBJ1-5 TRBV5-5 few .
TGTGCCAGCAGCTTCTCGTTTCAGGATGAAAAACTGTTTTTT CASSFSFQDEKLFF TRBJ1-4 TRBV5-6 few .
TGTGCCATCAGTGAGTCGGCAGCGGGGGGTGGAGAGACCCAGTACTTC CAISESAAGGGETQYF TRBJ2-5 TRBV10-3 few TRBD2
TGTGCCAGCAGTCGGAGGGTAACTCCCTCCTACGAGCAGTACTTC CASSRRVTPSYEQYF TRBJ2-7 TRBV6-5 few .
TGTGCCAGCAGCGAGACAGGGAACCACGAGCAGTACTTC CASSETGNHEQYF TRBJ2-7 TRBV7-9 few TRBD1
TGTGCCAGCAGTCGCGGGACGGTACTCACAGATACGCAGTATTTT CASSRGTVLTDTQYF TRBJ2-3 TRBV6-5 . .
TGTGCCAGCAGTGAAGTCGTTCTGGACGGCATTCAGTACTTC CASSEVVLDGIQYF TRBJ2-4 TRBV6-1 few .
TGCGCCAGCAGCGCCGGGTCGAAAGGTCCCCAAAACATTCAGTACTTC CASSAGSKGPQNIQYF TRBJ2-4 TRBV5-1 . .
TGTGCCAGCAGGTACACGGGACTAGCCTCGAGCTCCTACAATGAGCAGTTCTTC CASRYTGLASSSYNEQFF TRBJ2-1 TRBV11-2 few TRBD2
TGTGCCAGCAGCCAAGGTGTTGGGGCCCTAAATGAAAAACTGTTTTTT CASSQGVGALNEKLFF TRBJ1-4 TRBV3-1 . .
TGCGCCAGCAGTGACCCAGGGGGGAGTCAGCCCCAGCATTTT CASSDPGGSQPQHF TRBJ1-5 TRBV10-2 . TRBD1
TGCAGTGCTAGATCCCAACAGGTTAGCAATCAGCCCCAGCATTTT CSARSQQVSNQPQHF TRBJ1-5 TRBV20-1 . .
TGCAGTGCTACTAGACAGAACCTCAATCAGCCCCAGCATTTT CSATRQNLNQPQHF TRBJ1-5 TRBV20-1 few .
TGTGCCTGCAAGACAGGGGCGAATACCGGGGAGCTGTTTTTT CACKTGANTGELFF TRBJ2-2 TRBV30 few TRBD1
TGCGCCAGCAGACCGACAGCGAGCAATCAGCCCCAGCATTTT CASRPTASNQPQHF TRBJ1-5 TRBV10-2 few .
TGTGCCAGCAGCATCGGGACGCAGCCCCAGCATTTT CASSIGTQPQHF TRBJ1-5 TRBV7-9 . .
TGTGCCAGCAGCAAACAGGGGGGGTACACTGAAGCTTTCTTT CASSKQGGYTEAFF TRBJ1-1 TRBV7-3 . TRBD1
TGCAGTGCTAGGCCCGACAGTCTCTCTGGAAACACCATATATTTT CSARPDSLSGNTIYF TRBJ1-3 TRBV20-1 few .
TGTGCCAGCAGCTTAGAACGCGAACAAGAGACCCAGTACTTC CASSLEREQETQYF TRBJ2-5 TRBV7-6 few .
TGTGCCAGCCGAGAGAGGGGTTCGGACGAGCAGTACTTC CASRERGSDEQYF TRBJ2-7 TRBV2 . .
TGTGCCAGCAGCTCTAGGGACCGCACCTACGAGCAGTACTTC CASSSRDRTYEQYF TRBJ2-7 TRBV7-9 few .
TGTGCCAGCAGTTACTCGTCGCAGGGTTTTGAAGCTTTCTTT CASSYSSQGFEAFF TRBJ1-1 TRBV6-5 . .
TGTGCCAGCAGTGAAACCGGGACACCGCAAGAGACCCAGTACTTC CASSETGTPQETQYF TRBJ2-5 TRBV6-1 . .
TGTGCCAGCAGCGTAAGTCAAACCCGAGAGACCCAGTACTTC CASSVSQTRETQYF TRBJ2-5 TRBV9 . .
TGCAGCGTTGTCGGGGACGAGACCCAGTACTTC CSVVGDETQYF TRBJ2-5 TRBV29-1 . .
TGTGCCAGCAGCGGCCCAGGATCAAGCTCTGGAAACACCATATATTTT CASSGPGSSSGNTIYF TRBJ1-3 TRBV9 . .
TGTGCCAGCAGTGATGGGGTTGTGACAGATACGCAGTATTTT CASSDGVVTDTQYF TRBJ2-3 TRBV2 . .
TGTGCCAGCAGCCAATGGACAGATCTGAACACTGAAGCTTTCTTT CASSQWTDLNTEAFF TRBJ1-1 TRBV3-1 few .
TGCAGTGCTAGAGGAATCTACGACAGCTACGAGCAGTACTTC CSARGIYDSYEQYF TRBJ2-7 TRBV20-1 . .
TGTGCCAGCAGCGTCGGGACTAGCGGGGGGCCAACGGAGACCCAGTACTTC CASSVGTSGGPTETQYF TRBJ2-5 TRBV7-2 once TRBD2
TGTGCCAGCAGCCGGCGGGACCGGCAGGCAACTAATGAAAAACTGTTTTTT CASSRRDRQATNEKLFF TRBJ1-4 TRBV4-2 . .
TGCGCCAGCAGCCAAGTTACAAGCTACGAGCAGTACTTC CASSQVTSYEQYF TRBJ2-7 TRBV4-1 . .
TGTGCCACCACGGCCGGATATAGCAATCAGCCCCAGCATTTT CATTAGYSNQPQHF TRBJ1-5 TRBV6-1 few .
TGTGCCAGCGCCTCCCACTACGAGCAGTACTTC CASASHYEQYF TRBJ2-7 TRBV27 . .
TGTGCCATCACCGAGGAGGGAGGGGAGACCCAGTACTTC CAITEEGGETQYF TRBJ2-5 TRBV2 . TRBD2
TGTGCCAGCACCCAGGGGCTAAAGGCCGGGGAGCTGTTTTTT CASTQGLKAGELFF TRBJ2-2 TRBV12-3/TRBV12-4 . .
TGTGCCAGCAGCTTGAGTCTTTGGGAAGCCAAAAACATTCAGTACTTC CASSLSLWEAKNIQYF TRBJ2-4 TRBV7-9 . .
TGCGCCAGCAGGAAGGGGGGCGCGGGGTCCTACAATGAGCAGTTCTTC CASRKGGAGSYNEQFF TRBJ2-1 TRBV10-2 . .
TGTGCCACCAGTGATTTGGACTACGAGCAGTACTTC CATSDLDYEQYF TRBJ2-7 TRBV24-1 few .
TGCAGTGCTAAGAAGAACCCTAGCACAGATACGCAGTATTTT CSAKKNPSTDTQYF TRBJ2-3 TRBV20-1 few .